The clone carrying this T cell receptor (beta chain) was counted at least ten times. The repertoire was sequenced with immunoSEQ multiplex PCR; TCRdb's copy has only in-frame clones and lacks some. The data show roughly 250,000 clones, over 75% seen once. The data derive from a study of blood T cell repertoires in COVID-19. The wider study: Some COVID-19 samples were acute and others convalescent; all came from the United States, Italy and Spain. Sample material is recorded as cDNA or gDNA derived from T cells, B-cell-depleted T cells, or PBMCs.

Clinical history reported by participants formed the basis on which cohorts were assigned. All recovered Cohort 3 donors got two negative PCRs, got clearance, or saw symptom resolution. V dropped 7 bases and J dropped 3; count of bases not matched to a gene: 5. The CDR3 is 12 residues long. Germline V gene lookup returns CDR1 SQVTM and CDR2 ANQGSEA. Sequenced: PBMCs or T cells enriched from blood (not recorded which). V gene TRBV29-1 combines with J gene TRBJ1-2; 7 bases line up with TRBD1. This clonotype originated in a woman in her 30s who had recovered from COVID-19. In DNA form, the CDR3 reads TGCAGCGCCCCAGACAGGGACTATGGCTACACCTTC. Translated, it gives CSAPDRDYGYTF.